This T cell receptor (beta chain) was sequenced in a study of blood T cell repertoires in COVID-19. Study-wide background: The study drew acute and convalescent COVID-19 samples from the United States, Italy and Spain.

This clone has just a few counts. CDR1 and CDR2 (germline): LNHNV, YYDKDF (reference sequence). V lost 5 bases and J lost 2; bases outside the gene matches: 10. CDR3 length: 16 amino acids. Sequencing was performed with immunoSEQ multiplex PCR; in TCRdb, only in-frame clones are kept and a portion is missing. The data show roughly 170,000 clones, with roughly 85% seen just once and 3.5% to 5% held by the top ten. Everyone who took part was roughly 18 to 89 years old, and they came from 20 to 25 US areas. The rearrangement uses TRBV15 and TRBJ2-3; 7 nucleotides match TRBD2. The source is a woman aged 50 to 60 who had recovered from COVID-19. Sequencing used PBMCs or T cells enriched from blood (not recorded which). CDR3 residues: CATSSNTGGPTDTQYF. For the CDR3, the DNA is TGTGCCACCAGCTCGAATACGGGGGGTCCCACAGATACGCAGTATTTT.